Listed below are T cell receptor beta chains from one sample, sequenced in a study of T-cell memory formation after mild COVID-19. TCRdb re-derived calls from the 5' RACE reads in MiXCR, one entry per CDR3 protein. Found here are some 250,000 distinct CDR3 sequences, 7.5% to 10% of them singletons; the top ten hold around 21%. The sample comprised PBMCs or a T cell subset sorted from them (not recorded which). Every receptor here comes from a man aged 18 to 29 who had mild COVID-19 (a few samples of this study predate the infection). Cell type and time point are not known. The CDR3 runs from the conserved cysteine through the conserved F or W. The D gene is left open where the match is weak. Clone size appears in some rows only: once, few, many, or a class for an expanded clone.

j_call: TRBJ2-7; v_call: TRBV7-2; d_call: -; clone_size: -; cdr3_aa: CASSSRNILPYEQYF; cdr3_nt: TGTGCCAGCAGCTCCCGAAACATCCTTCCCTACGAGCAGTACTTC
j_call: TRBJ1-2; v_call: TRBV5-1; d_call: TRBD1; clone_size: few; cdr3_aa: CASSLEPTGGGYGYTF; cdr3_nt: TGCGCCAGCAGCTTGGAACCAACAGGGGGCGGGTATGGCTACACCTTC
j_call: TRBJ2-2; v_call: TRBV12-3/TRBV12-4; d_call: TRBD2; clone_size: few; cdr3_aa: CASSSGLAGPGMTGELFF; cdr3_nt: TGTGCCAGCAGCAGCGGACTAGCGGGTCCCGGCATGACCGGGGAGCTGTTTTTT
j_call: TRBJ1-4; v_call: TRBV4-1; d_call: -; clone_size: few; cdr3_aa: CASSQERLTSEKLFF; cdr3_nt: TGCGCCAGCAGCCAAGAGCGTCTGACTTCGGAAAAACTGTTTTTT
j_call: TRBJ2-3; v_call: TRBV7-9; d_call: -; clone_size: -; cdr3_aa: CASSLFGGTTDTQYF; cdr3_nt: TGTGCCAGCAGCTTATTCGGTGGAACCACAGATACGCAGTATTTT
j_call: TRBJ2-1; v_call: TRBV28; d_call: -; clone_size: -; cdr3_aa: CASTPADFGYNEQFF; cdr3_nt: TGTGCCAGCACCCCCGCGGACTTTGGCTACAATGAGCAGTTCTTC
j_call: TRBJ2-2; v_call: TRBV7-2; d_call: -; clone_size: -; cdr3_aa: CASSLTPSGELFF; cdr3_nt: TGTGCCAGCAGCTTAACCCCCTCCGGGGAGCTGTTTTTT
j_call: TRBJ1-2; v_call: TRBV6-5; d_call: -; clone_size: -; cdr3_aa: CASSPDSWLYGYTF; cdr3_nt: TGTGCCAGCAGCCCAGATTCGTGGCTTTATGGCTACACCTTC
j_call: TRBJ2-3; v_call: TRBV2; d_call: TRBD1; clone_size: -; cdr3_aa: CASSEEGQGADTQYF; cdr3_nt: TGTGCCAGCAGTGAAGAGGGACAGGGGGCAGATACGCAGTATTTT
j_call: TRBJ2-3; v_call: TRBV7-8; d_call: -; clone_size: few; cdr3_aa: CASSTRTGNTQYF; cdr3_nt: TGTGCCAGCAGCACCCGGACGGGAAATACGCAGTATTTT
j_call: TRBJ1-1; v_call: TRBV4-2; d_call: -; clone_size: few; cdr3_aa: CASSPRKMNTEAFF; cdr3_nt: TGTGCCAGCAGCCCGAGAAAGATGAACACTGAAGCTTTCTTT
j_call: TRBJ2-7; v_call: TRBV29-1; d_call: -; clone_size: few; cdr3_aa: CSVAGETYEQYF; cdr3_nt: TGCAGCGTTGCCGGGGAAACCTACGAGCAGTACTTC
j_call: TRBJ2-5; v_call: TRBV27; d_call: TRBD2; clone_size: -; cdr3_aa: CASSPQTSGGLETQYF; cdr3_nt: TGTGCCAGCAGTCCTCAGACTAGCGGGGGGTTAGAGACCCAGTACTTC
j_call: TRBJ2-3; v_call: TRBV20-1; d_call: TRBD2; clone_size: once; cdr3_aa: CSAIAGGRDTQYF; cdr3_nt: TGCAGTGCAATAGCGGGGGGGAGGGATACGCAGTATTTT
j_call: TRBJ2-1; v_call: TRBV29-1; d_call: TRBD2; clone_size: many; cdr3_aa: CSVDLAGGNEQFF; cdr3_nt: TGCAGCGTTGATTTAGCGGGCGGCAATGAGCAGTTCTTC
j_call: TRBJ1-2; v_call: TRBV27; d_call: TRBD1; clone_size: -; cdr3_aa: CASSFGDRGHGYTF; cdr3_nt: TGTGCCAGCAGTTTTGGGGACAGGGGACATGGCTACACCTTC
j_call: TRBJ1-1; v_call: TRBV4-3; d_call: TRBD1; clone_size: -; cdr3_aa: CASGYTGGNTEAFF; cdr3_nt: TGCGCCAGCGGTTATACAGGGGGCAACACTGAAGCTTTCTTT
j_call: TRBJ1-6; v_call: TRBV20-1; d_call: -; clone_size: -; cdr3_aa: CSASRDRSDSPLHF; cdr3_nt: TGCAGTGCTAGCCGGGACCGGTCCGATTCACCCCTCCACTTT
j_call: TRBJ2-1; v_call: TRBV10-3; d_call: TRBD2; clone_size: few; cdr3_aa: CGGGSYNEQFF; cdr3_nt: TGTGGGGGGGGCTCCTACAATGAGCAGTTCTTC
j_call: TRBJ2-2; v_call: TRBV5-1; d_call: -; clone_size: -; cdr3_aa: CASSQTRDGELFF; cdr3_nt: TGCGCCAGCAGCCAAACCCGCGACGGGGAGCTGTTTTTT